This entry lists 11 T cell receptor beta chains sequenced from one sample in a study of identical twins. TCRdb reanalysed the 5' RACE reads using MiXCR and keeps one entry per CDR3 protein. The sample has under 350,000 distinct CDR3 sequences; 7.5% to 9.5% are singletons. These same records also appear under a second study, on yellow fever vaccine responses in identical twins.

The sequenced sample was CD8+ T cells sorted from blood. The receptors come from a woman aged 18 to 35 in good health.

V is TRBV4-3 and J is TRBJ2-7; 7 bases agree with TRBD1. The V gene's germline CDR1 is LGHNA and CDR2 YSLEER. CDR3 length equals 16 residues. Trimming took 2 bases from V and 2 from J; bases not matched to a gene: 9. CDR3 sequence (DNA): TGCGCCAGCAGCCAAAACCGGGACAGAATTACCTACGAGCAGTACTTC. Translated, it gives CASSQNRDRITYEQYF.

This clonotype was seen a handful of times. This chain uses TRBV7-9 with TRBJ2-1; D is unclear. Deletions cut 8 bases from V and 7 bases from J, with 9 bases between. The CDR3 covers 11 residues. CDR1 is SEHNR and CDR2 is FQNEAQ in the germline V gene (reference sequence). CDR3 bases: TGTGCCAGCGTGCTGTTAAATGAGCAGTTCTTC. Its translation is CASVLLNEQFF.

The sample holds a few counts of this clonotype. Here the CDR3 reads CASSPNSGTGSYNEQFF. As DNA, the CDR3 is TGTGCCAGCAGCCCCAACTCCGGGACAGGGTCTTACAATGAGCAGTTCTTC. V gene TRBV4-2 combines with J gene TRBJ2-1, with TRBD1 identical over 9 bases. J lost 4 bases, V lost 4 bases, and 11 bases had no gene match. Germline CDR1 reads LGHNA; CDR2 reads YNFKEQ. CDR3 size: 17 residues.

The J gene is TRBJ2-7, the V gene TRBV4-1, with TRBD1 matching 9 bases. This CDR3 has 18 residues. In germline, CDR1 is MGHRA, CDR2 YSYEKL. J lost 5 bases, V lost 1 base, and 15 bases had no gene match. The CDR3 bases are TGCGCCAGCAGCCAAGGTCCCCTCACGGCGGACAGGGGCAACGAGCAGTACTTC. Residues: CASSQGPLTADRGNEQYF.

This clonotype was observed many times. The chain carries TRBV25-1 and TRBJ2-7; D is perhaps TRBD1 or TRBD2 (5 bases each). V shed 1 base and J shed 5 bases, with 6 bases lying between them. CDR1 MGHDK and CDR2 SYGVNS come from the germline V gene. This CDR3 is 12 amino acids long. The CDR3, as DNA: TGTGCCAGCAGTGAATTGGGGGACGAGCAGTACTTC. As protein: CASSELGDEQYF.

This clonotype came up many times. V and J are TRBV11-2 and TRBJ2-5; tentatively, D is TRBD2 (5 bases). The CDR3 length is 14 residues. Per germline, CDR1 SGHAT and CDR2 FQNNGV. With 3 bases removed from V and 3 bases from J, the gap between germline ends came to 11 bases. The CDR3 bases are TGTGCCAGCAGCTTCGAGCGGTTTGAAGAGACCCAGTACTTC. Translating it yields CASSFERFEETQYF. The full variable domain, with the rest looked up from reference TRBV11-2 and TRBJ2-5, is EAGVAQSPRYKIIEKRQSVAFWCNPISGHATLYWYQQILGQGPKLLIQFQNNGVVDDSQLPKDRFSAERLKGVDSTLKIQPAKLEDSAVYLCASSFERFEETQYFGPGTRLLVL.

This clonotype was seen more than once but under ten times. V gene TRBV27 combines with J gene TRBJ2-5; TRBD2 agrees at 11 bases. The length of the CDR3 is 16 residues. From germline, CDR1 is MNHEY and CDR2 SMNVEV (reference sequence). Trimming took 6 bases from V and 5 from J; bases not matched to a gene: 11. The CDR3 DNA is TGTGCCAGCAGACGGACTAGCGGGTCGTCCGTTGAGACCCAGTACTTC. Translating gives CASRRTSGSSVETQYF.

This clonotype was counted a few times. The CDR3 protein is CASSPRTSGTRNNEQFF. The CDR3 DNA reads TGTGCCAGCAGCCCCCGGACTAGCGGGACCCGAAACAATGAGCAGTTCTTC. The V call is TRBV7-9, the J call TRBJ2-1, with 12 bases identical to TRBD2. J lost 5 bases, V lost 5 bases, and 10 bases had no gene match. Germline V gene sequence: CDR1 SEHNR, CDR2 FQNEAQ (reference sequence). This CDR3 has 17 residues.

The chain combines TRBV27 with TRBJ2-3; 12 bases align to TRBD2. Germline loops: CDR1 MNHEY, CDR2 SMNVEV (reference sequence). V gave up 3 bases and J gave up 3 bases; unmatched junction bases: 7. This CDR3 spans 17 amino acids. The chain's CDR3 is CASSFRLAGVRTDTQYF. CDR3 in DNA: TGTGCCAGCAGTTTCCGACTAGCGGGAGTGCGGACAGATACGCAGTATTTT.

This clonotype has a count of ten or more. The V and J genes are TRBV29-1 and TRBJ1-2; the D gene is possibly TRBD1 (5 bases). V was pared by 3 bases and J by 5 bases, with 10 bases between. Germline V gene data show CDR1 as SQVTM and CDR2 as ANQGSEA. The CDR3 loop spans 12 amino acids. CDR3 coding DNA: TGCAGCGTTGAGGAAGGGGCTTATGGCTACACCTTC. It specifies CSVEEGAYGYTF.

The chain combines TRBV7-8 with TRBJ2-1; 9 positions agree with TRBD2. The V and J ends lost 11 bases and 3 bases, in that order; junction bases with no gene match: 14. Germline V gene sequence: CDR1 SGHVS, CDR2 FQNEAQ. This CDR3 comprises 16 residues. CDR3 DNA: TGTGCCTCCCGCGGTCCGGTAGCGGGAGTCTACAATGAGCAGTTCTTC. This gives the protein CASRGPVAGVYNEQFF.